This T cell receptor (beta chain) came from a study of breast tumors, draining lymph nodes, adjacent tissues. Notes on the study in general: Tumor and nontumor repertoires were significantly more similar in luminal-like than in basal-like breast cancer. Tumor T cell lymph node origin was a supported hypothesis, not proven. Tumor TCR diversity was below lymph nodes but above nontumor tissue. Data fit most tumor T cells coming from lymph node, expanding in tumor.

TCRdb used MiXCR to reprocess the multiplex PCR reads, holding one entry per CDR3 protein. The sample records about 22,000 distinct CDR3 sequences, 55% to 80% being singletons. This clonotype was observed at least ten times. The antigen is unknown. Germline V gene sequence: CDR1 SNHLY, CDR2 FYNNEI. V gave up 5 bases and J gave up 3 bases; unmatched junction bases: 7. The CDR3 extends over 15 amino acids. Sequences were obtained from tumor-adjacent breast tissue. The V and J genes are TRBV2 and TRBJ2-4; 7 bases map to TRBD1. The receptor comes from a female donor with breast cancer. Some clones in this sample may be carry-over from other donors' samples. This chain's CDR3 is CASSKDREVKNIQYF. The CDR3 DNA follows: TGTGCCAGCAGTAAAGACAGGGAAGTCAAAAACATTCAGTACTTC.